This TCR beta chain was identified in a study of OX40 agonist ivuxolimab in advanced cancers. Across the study: Dose-escalation subjects each had hepatocellular carcinoma, melanoma, renal cell or head and neck cancer. Males comprised over 80% of the group, whose mean age was approximately 60 years (range about 20 to 90). The study reported partial responses in three patients: one hepatocellular carcinoma, two cutaneous melanoma. Study-level results: The CD4+ and CD8+ T cells in the blood had expanded clonally by week 6 at 0.1 to 3.0 mg/kg.

With respect to this clone: What it recognizes is unknown.

Germline CDR1 and CDR2: MGHDK and SYGVNS. The length of the CDR3 is 13 residues. The V gene lost 3 bases and the J gene lost 15 bases, with 18 bases spanning the gap. Some clones are missing from TCRdb's copy, which holds only in-frame ones; the method was immunoSEQ multiplex PCR. The sample holds about 61,000 clones, under 90% seen once. This clonotype was obtained from an adult with an advanced solid tumor such as melanoma, head and neck, liver or kidney cancer. The V and J genes are TRBV25-1 and TRBJ2-1; tentative D call: TRBD2 (6 bases). The sample was CD4+ or CD8+ T cells sorted from blood, taken in a trial of the OX40 agonist ivuxolimab. CDR3 in amino acids: CASSETGTPDRFF. CDR3 bases: TGTGCCAGCAGTGAGACCGGGACTCCGGATCGGTTCTTC.